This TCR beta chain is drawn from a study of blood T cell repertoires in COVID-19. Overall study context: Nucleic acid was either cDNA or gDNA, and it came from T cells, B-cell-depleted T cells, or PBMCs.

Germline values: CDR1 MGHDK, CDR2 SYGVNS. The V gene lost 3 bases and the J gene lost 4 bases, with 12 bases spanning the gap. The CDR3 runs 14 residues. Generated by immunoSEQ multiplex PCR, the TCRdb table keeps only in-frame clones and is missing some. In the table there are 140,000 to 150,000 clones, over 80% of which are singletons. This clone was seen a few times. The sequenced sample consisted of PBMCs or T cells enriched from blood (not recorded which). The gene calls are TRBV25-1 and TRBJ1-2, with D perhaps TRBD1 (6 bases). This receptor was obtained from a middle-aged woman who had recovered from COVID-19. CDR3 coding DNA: TGTGCCAGCAGTGACTTCGGACAGTCCTATGGCTACACCTTC. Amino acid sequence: CASSDFGQSYGYTF.